This T cell receptor beta chain emerged from a study of radiation and T cells in renal cell carcinoma. Looking at the study overall: Nephrectomy followed 15 Gy stereotactic body radiation by 4 weeks. General study findings and limits: Baseline intratumoral clonotype presence is unknown without pretreatment biopsies. Top tumor clonotypes rose in blood 2 weeks post-radiation, then contracted.

Time point given: blood 2 weeks post-SBRT. Sample treatment: 15 Gy SBRT to primary tumor, nephrectomy 4 weeks later. The patient's renal cell carcinoma had clear cell pathology. Repertoires were generated with immunoSEQ multiplex PCR, while TCRdb's copy carries only in-frame clones and drops some. The sample carries 120,000 or so clones, 65% to 85% recorded once. The V gene end was trimmed by 4 bases and the J gene end by 2 bases; junction bases not matched to a gene: 7. This CDR3 comprises 17 residues. Germline V CDR1 and CDR2: SGHVS, FQNEAQ. Concerning this clone: Its specificity is unknown.

The sample in question was blood, obtained from a patient whose treatment included radiotherapy and nephrectomy. This chain uses TRBV7-8 with TRBJ2-5; 13 nucleotides line up with TRBD2. The receptor comes from a middle-aged man with renal cell carcinoma. This CDR3 is CASSSNGLAGVQETQYF. For the CDR3, the DNA is TGTGCCAGCAGCTCGAACGGACTAGCGGGGGTTCAAGAGACCCAGTACTTC.